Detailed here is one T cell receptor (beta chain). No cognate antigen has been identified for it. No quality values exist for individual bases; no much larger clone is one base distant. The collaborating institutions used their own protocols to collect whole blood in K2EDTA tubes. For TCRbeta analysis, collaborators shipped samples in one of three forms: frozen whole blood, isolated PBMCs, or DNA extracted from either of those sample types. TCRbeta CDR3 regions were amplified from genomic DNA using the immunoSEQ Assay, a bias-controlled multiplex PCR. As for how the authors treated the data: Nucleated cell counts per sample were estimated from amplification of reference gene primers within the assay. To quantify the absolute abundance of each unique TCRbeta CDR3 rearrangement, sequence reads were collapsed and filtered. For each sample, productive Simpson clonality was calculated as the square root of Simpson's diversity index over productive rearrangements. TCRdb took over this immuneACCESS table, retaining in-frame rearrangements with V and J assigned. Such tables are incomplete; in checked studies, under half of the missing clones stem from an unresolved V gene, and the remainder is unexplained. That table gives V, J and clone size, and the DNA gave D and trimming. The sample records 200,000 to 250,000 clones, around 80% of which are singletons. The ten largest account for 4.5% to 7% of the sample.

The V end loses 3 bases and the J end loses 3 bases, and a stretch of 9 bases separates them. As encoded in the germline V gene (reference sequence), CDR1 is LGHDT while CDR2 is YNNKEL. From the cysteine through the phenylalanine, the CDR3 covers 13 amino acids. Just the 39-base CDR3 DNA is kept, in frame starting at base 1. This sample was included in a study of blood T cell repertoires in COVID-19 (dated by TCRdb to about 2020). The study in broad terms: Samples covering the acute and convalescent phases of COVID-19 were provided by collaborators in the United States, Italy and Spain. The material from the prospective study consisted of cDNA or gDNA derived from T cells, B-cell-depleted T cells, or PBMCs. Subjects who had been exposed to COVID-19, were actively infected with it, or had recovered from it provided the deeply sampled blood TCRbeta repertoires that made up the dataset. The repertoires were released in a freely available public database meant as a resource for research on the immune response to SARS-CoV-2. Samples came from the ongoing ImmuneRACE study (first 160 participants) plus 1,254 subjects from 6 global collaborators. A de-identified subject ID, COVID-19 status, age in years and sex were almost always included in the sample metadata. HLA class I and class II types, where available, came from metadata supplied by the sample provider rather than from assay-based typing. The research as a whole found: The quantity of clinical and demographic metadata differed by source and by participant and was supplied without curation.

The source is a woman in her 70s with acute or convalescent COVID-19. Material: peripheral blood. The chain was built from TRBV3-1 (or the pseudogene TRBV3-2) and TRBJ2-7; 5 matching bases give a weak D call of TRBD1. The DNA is TGTGCCAGCAGCCAGCTAGACAGCTACGAGCAGTACTTC. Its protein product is CASSQLDSYEQYF.